This entry concerns a single TCR beta chain. This clone showed up just a few times. The target of this receptor is not known. No much larger clone exists at a distance of one base, and base qualities are not known. This sample was included in a study of cytotoxic CD8 clonotypes in ibrutinib-treated CLL (dated by TCRdb to about 2021). Background on the whole study: The cohort included roughly 15 treatment-naive and 11 relapsed/refractory patients; 17 were IGHV unmutated. Cryopreserved peripheral blood mononuclear cells were collected at three points: before therapy, at response, and at either sustained remission or disease progression. Response samples were obtained after a median of roughly eleven months of treatment, with a range of about 6 to 40 months. Every remission and progressive disease sample was obtained while ibrutinib was still being received by the patients. An average of around 250,000 productive templates and 94,082 productive rearrangements was obtained per sample. Partial responses were observed in about 24 patients and complete responses in 2; after a median follow-up of 68 months, remission was maintained in approximately 14 patients and progression was observed in about twelve. Of the approximately 90 participants in the trial, roughly 26 had longitudinal samples available.

On a MiSeq, deep resolution sequencing aimed for a depth between 1 in 1 million and 1 in 200,000 T cells, with each clonotype covered around 9.2x on average. TCR beta libraries were generated with the immunoSEQ hsTCRB Kit. The study's processing was this. ImmunoSEQ Data Assistant and ImmunoSEQ Analyzer were used for data analysis, and V, D and J genes were assigned according to IMGT definitions. Clonality, which ranges from 0 to 1, was calculated by subtracting the normalized Shannon entropy of productive rearrangement frequencies from one. Only overrepresented clonotypes making up at least 0.05% of each patient's repertoire were included in the public clonotype analysis. Around 14 repertoires from age-matched healthy donors, obtained from immuneACCESS, served as clonality controls. TCRdb retrieved this table from immuneACCESS and kept in-frame rearrangements only. Not all clones are present; in checked studies, unresolved V genes account for under half, and no reason is known for the remainder. V and J calls plus clone size are reproduced from that table; the DNA served to infer D and trimming. This sample comprises about 70,000 clones, over 75% of them detected only once. Approximately 3.1% of the sample comes from the top ten.

The CDR3 spans 15 residues, from the cysteine through the phenylalanine. Here the CDR3 DNA is all that survives: 45 bases in frame from base 1. Germline trimming amounts to 5 bases on V and 1 base on J, with 5 as the count of junction bases outside the gene matches. The germline V gene (reference sequence) gives CDR1 as SEHNR and CDR2 as FQNEAQ. The investigation overall reported the following: Public clonotypes were rare and either shrank or stayed stable during treatment, and the rise in clonality at ibrutinib response reflected expansion of private clonotypes. At ibrutinib response clonality went up, during sustained remission it held steady, and at progression it dropped back toward baseline. Baseline clonality was found to be higher than that of age-matched healthy donors and was strongly correlated with circulating CD8+ T-cell counts. Sampling times were not matched between sustained-remission and progressing patients, and lymph node repertoires were not studied.

Interpreted using the paper, the time point label stands for: approximately eleven months on ibrutinib. Roughly 2.2 micrograms of genomic DNA were extracted from cryopreserved PBMCs for TCR beta library preparation. Longitudinal blood samples from CLL patients on ibrutinib monotherapy underwent high-throughput TCR beta sequencing. The patients were enrolled in a single-center, open-label phase 2 trial of ibrutinib monotherapy. The sample was PBMCs, taken after 12 months of ibrutinib treatment. Rearrangement joined TRBV7-9 to TRBJ1-3, with 7 bases in between that match TRBD1. The origin of this receptor is a human donor with chronic lymphocytic leukemia. CDR3 sequence: CASSQKQGSGNTIYF. The DNA sequence is as follows: TGTGCCAGCAGCCAAAAACAGGGGTCTGGAAACACCATATATTTT.